A selection of T cell receptor beta chains follows, all from one sample in a study of blood T cell repertoires in COVID-19. The table came from immunoSEQ multiplex PCR; TCRdb's copy has only in-frame clones and leaves some out. Of around 250,000 clones in the sample, approximately 85% are singletons; the top ten hold approximately 8.6%. Sequencing input: PBMCs or T cells enriched from blood (not recorded which). Receptor source: a woman in her forties or fifties with acute COVID-19. The CDR3 runs from the conserved cysteine through the conserved F or W. A D gene is named only where the DNA matches it firmly. Expanded clones are given a class, and other clones once, few, many or no size at all.

size: .
D: .
length: 14
J: TRBJ2-7
V: TRBV7-6
CDR3: CASSLESTPYEQYF
DNA: TGTGCCAGCAGCTTAGAGAGCACTCCCTACGAGCAGTACTTC

size: .
D: .
length: 15
J: TRBJ1-5
V: TRBV12-5
CDR3: CASGLVEGGNQPQHF
DNA: TGTGCTAGTGGTTTGGTAGAGGGGGGCAATCAGCCCCAGCATTTT

size: .
D: .
length: 14
J: TRBJ1-5
V: TRBV6-5
CDR3: CASSYDSLNQPQHF
DNA: TGTGCCAGCAGTTATGACAGCTTAAATCAGCCCCAGCATTTT

size: few
D: .
length: 14
J: TRBJ2-1
V: TRBV5-4
CDR3: CASSPGWGENEQFF
DNA: TGTGCCAGCAGCCCCGGTTGGGGGGAGAATGAGCAGTTCTTC

size: .
D: TRBD2
length: 18
J: TRBJ2-3
V: TRBV7-6
CDR3: CASSSPTGSGVLTDTQYF
DNA: TGTGCCAGCAGCTCTCCAACTGGCAGCGGGGTGCTCACAGATACGCAGTATTTT

size: .
D: .
length: 13
J: TRBJ1-2
V: TRBV12-3/TRBV12-4
CDR3: CASSLDTFYGYTF
DNA: TGTGCCAGCAGTTTAGACACCTTCTATGGCTACACCTTC

size: .
D: .
length: 19
J: TRBJ1-1
V: TRBV28
CDR3: CASSFGAGGQRITKTEAFF
DNA: TGTGCCAGCAGTTTCGGTGCGGGGGGCCAAAGGATAACAAAGACTGAAGCTTTCTTT

size: .
D: .
length: 14
J: TRBJ1-1
V: TRBV19
CDR3: CASTLARLNTEAFF
DNA: TGTGCCAGTACCCTGGCGCGGTTGAACACTGAAGCTTTCTTT

size: few
D: .
length: 16
J: TRBJ2-6
V: TRBV5-1
CDR3: CASSLILAAGANVLTF
DNA: TGCGCCAGCAGCTTGATTTTGGCAGCTGGGGCCAACGTCCTGACTTTC

size: .
D: TRBD2
length: 17
J: TRBJ2-3
V: TRBV4-1
CDR3: CASSQDGSGGAADTQYF
DNA: TGCGCCAGCAGCCAAGATGGAAGCGGGGGCGCGGCAGATACGCAGTATTTT

size: few
D: TRBD1
length: 13
J: TRBJ2-7
V: TRBV6-1
CDR3: CASSEGQPYEQYF
DNA: TGTGCCAGCAGTGAGGGACAGCCCTACGAGCAGTACTTC

size: .
D: TRBD1
length: 16
J: TRBJ1-6
V: TRBV7-2
CDR3: CASSSTTGADNSPLHF
DNA: TGTGCCAGCAGCTCCACTACAGGGGCGGATAATTCACCCCTCCACTTT

size: .
D: .
length: 14
J: TRBJ1-5
V: TRBV5-1
CDR3: CASSLGQGGQPQHF
DNA: TGCGCCAGCAGCTTGGGGCAGGGCGGACAGCCCCAGCATTTT

size: .
D: .
length: 13
J: TRBJ2-5
V: TRBV13
CDR3: CASSPGSEGTQYF
DNA: TGTGCCAGCAGTCCCGGGTCCGAGGGGACCCAGTACTTC

size: .
D: .
length: 14
J: TRBJ1-5
V: TRBV5-1
CDR3: CASSLAGSNQPQHF
DNA: TGCGCCAGCAGCTTGGCCGGTAGCAATCAGCCCCAGCATTTT

size: .
D: TRBD1
length: 13
J: TRBJ1-1
V: TRBV30
CDR3: CAWSSAGQGKAFF
DNA: TGTGCCTGGAGTTCTGCGGGACAGGGGAAAGCTTTCTTT

size: .
D: TRBD1
length: 14
J: TRBJ1-1
V: TRBV5-1
CDR3: CASSLQTGSTEAFF
DNA: TGCGCCAGCAGCTTGCAGACAGGGTCCACTGAAGCTTTCTTT

size: .
D: TRBD2
length: 15
J: TRBJ2-1
V: TRBV19
CDR3: CASSAGLAGRNEQFF
DNA: TGTGCCAGTAGTGCCGGACTAGCGGGACGGAATGAGCAGTTCTTC

size: few
D: .
length: 14
J: TRBJ2-1
V: TRBV29-1
CDR3: CSVEIRGDSNEQFF
DNA: TGCAGCGTTGAAATCAGGGGTGATTCCAATGAGCAGTTCTTC

size: .
D: TRBD2
length: 16
J: TRBJ2-1
V: TRBV27
CDR3: CASSLRLAGGYNEQFF
DNA: TGTGCCAGCAGTTTACGGCTAGCGGGGGGCTACAATGAGCAGTTCTTC

size: .
D: TRBD1
length: 16
J: TRBJ1-5
V: TRBV10-3
CDR3: CAISESQDLQGQPQHF
DNA: TGTGCCATCAGTGAGTCGCAGGATTTACAGGGGCAGCCCCAGCATTTT

size: .
D: .
length: 13
J: TRBJ1-6
V: TRBV30
CDR3: CARGPGVGSPLHF
DNA: TGTGCCCGTGGACCAGGGGTCGGGTCACCCCTCCACTTT

size: .
D: .
length: 14
J: TRBJ1-2
V: TRBV5-5
CDR3: CASSPGGLGYGYTF
DNA: TGTGCCAGCAGCCCCGGCGGACTCGGTTATGGCTACACCTTC

size: .
D: .
length: 15
J: TRBJ1-5
V: TRBV5-1
CDR3: CASSLEGVDNQPQHF
DNA: TGCGCCAGCAGCTTGGAGGGGGTTGACAATCAGCCCCAGCATTTT

size: .
D: .
length: 15
J: TRBJ1-1
V: TRBV5-8
CDR3: CASSSLWALGAEAFF
DNA: TGTGCCAGCAGCTCCCTATGGGCCCTCGGGGCTGAAGCTTTCTTT

size: once
D: .
length: 14
J: TRBJ1-1
V: TRBV5-4
CDR3: CASSLGLGDTEAFF
DNA: TGTGCCAGCAGCTTGGGCTTAGGGGACACTGAAGCTTTCTTT

size: .
D: .
length: 11
J: TRBJ2-7
V: TRBV30
CDR3: CACSGWREQYF
DNA: TGTGCCTGCTCAGGGTGGCGGGAGCAGTACTTC

size: .
D: TRBD1
length: 12
J: TRBJ1-2
V: TRBV3-1/TRBV3-2
CDR3: CASSLGQHGYTF
DNA: TGTGCCAGCAGCCTGGGACAGCATGGCTACACCTTC

size: once
D: TRBD1
length: 19
J: TRBJ2-5
V: TRBV2
CDR3: CASTNPGPGQGSPKETQYF
DNA: TGTGCCAGTACGAATCCGGGTCCGGGACAGGGAAGTCCCAAAGAGACCCAGTACTTC

size: .
D: TRBD2
length: 16
J: TRBJ2-3
V: TRBV27
CDR3: CASSFNSAGDTDTQYF
DNA: TGTGCCAGCAGTTTTAATTCGGCGGGGGACACAGATACGCAGTATTTT

size: .
D: .
length: 18
J: TRBJ2-3
V: TRBV25-1
CDR3: CASSGGYLNDSSTDTQYF
DNA: TGTGCCAGCAGTGGAGGGTACTTGAACGACTCTAGCACAGATACGCAGTATTTT